The T cell receptor (beta chain) under discussion was sequenced for a study of blood T cells in healthy people across ages. Looked up from germline, CDR1 is DFQATT and CDR2 is SNEGSKA (reference sequence). V shed 6 bases and J shed 0 bases, with 10 bases lying between them. The CDR3 has 13 residues. Whole-study results and caveats: A roughly linear age-dependent decrease characterized TCR beta diversity per million T cells. The percentage of naive T cells correlated strongly with TCR beta diversity.

A J-beta primer mix and a sample-barcoded 5' primer were used in a second PCR of roughly 6 to 11 cycles. TCRdb reanalysed the 5' RACE reads using MiXCR and keeps one entry per CDR3 protein. This repertoire shows under 800,000 distinct CDR3 sequences, approximately 21% found once; its top ten account for 3.5% to 4%. Donors ranged from about 6 to 95 years old and were healthy Caucasians in Russia. Remarks on this clonotype: Its antigen is unidentified.

Sequenced sample: blood. The chain links TRBV20-1 to TRBJ2-3; TRBD1 or TRBD2 may be the D gene (5 bases each). This TCR came from a man aged 65 to 79 in good health. CDR3 sequence reads: CSATGTSTDTQYF. For the CDR3, the DNA is TGCAGTGCGACTGGGACGAGCACAGATACGCAGTATTTT.